This is a list of T cell receptor beta chains from one sample in a study of CD8 T cells in Susac syndrome. Each CDR3 protein gets one entry after TCRdb re-called the immunoSEQ multiplex PCR reads with MiXCR. The sample carries about 290,000 distinct CDR3 sequences, 65% to 90% recorded once. The sequencing sample was made of CD8+ T cells from PBMCs. These receptors all come from a human donor with multiple sclerosis. CDR3s include the opening cysteine and the closing phenylalanine or tryptophan. The order of the fields is clone size, J gene, D gene, V gene, CDR3 protein, CDR3 DNA. The D gene is left open where the match is weak. Only part of the rows carry a size: once, few, many, or a class if the clone is expanded.

.	TRBJ2-7	.	TRBV19	CASSGGTASYEQYF	TGTGCCAGTAGTGGCGGGACCGCCTCCTACGAGCAGTACTTC
.	TRBJ1-1	TRBD1	TRBV7-8	CASSLGQGFMGNTEAFF	TGTGCCAGCAGCTTGGGACAGGGTTTTATGGGGAACACTGAAGCTTTCTTT
once	TRBJ2-1	TRBD2	TRBV9	CASSSSGTSYNEQFF	TGTGCCAGCAGCTCGAGCGGGACCTCCTACAATGAGCAGTTCTTC
.	TRBJ2-7	.	TRBV28	CASSLLFHEQYF	TGTGCCAGCAGTTTACTCTTCCACGAGCAGTACTTC
.	TRBJ1-2	.	TRBV20-1	CSARGVAPDYGYTF	TGCAGTGCTAGGGGAGTCGCCCCGGACTATGGCTACACCTTC
.	TRBJ2-2	.	TRBV30	CAWSVRLANTGELFF	TGTGCCTGGAGTGTAAGACTAGCGAACACCGGGGAGCTGTTTTTT
.	TRBJ2-1	TRBD2	TRBV28	CASSPLAGTSYNEQFF	TGTGCCAGCAGCCCACTAGCGGGAACTTCCTACAATGAGCAGTTCTTC
.	TRBJ2-5	TRBD1	TRBV27	CASSSIDRVGRETQYF	TGTGCCAGCAGTTCGATTGACAGGGTTGGACGAGAGACCCAGTACTTC
few	TRBJ2-7	.	TRBV6-1	CAGRLTGSSSYEQYF	TGTGCCGGCCGACTTACAGGGTCGAGCTCCTACGAGCAGTACTTC
.	TRBJ2-3	.	TRBV27	CASSLLFTDTQYF	TGTGCCAGCAGTTTACTATTCACAGATACGCAGTATTTT
.	TRBJ1-1	.	TRBV20-1	CSAPSTEAFF	TGCAGTGCTCCGAGCACTGAAGCTTTCTTT
.	TRBJ2-7	.	TRBV4-3	CASSQERAQGHEQYF	TGCGCCAGCAGCCAAGAGCGGGCCCAGGGCCACGAGCAGTACTTC
.	TRBJ2-7	.	TRBV27	CATQGLTYEQYF	TGTGCCACCCAAGGACTGACTTACGAGCAGTACTTC
.	TRBJ2-1	.	TRBV5-1	CASSLAREEQFF	TGCGCCAGCAGCTTGGCCCGAGAAGAGCAGTTCTTC
.	TRBJ2-1	TRBD2	TRBV6-1	CASTSTSGSYNEQFF	TGTGCCAGCACCTCGACTAGCGGGAGTTACAATGAGCAGTTCTTC
.	TRBJ1-2	.	TRBV4-3	CASSQESGEGYGYTF	TGCGCCAGCAGCCAAGAGTCAGGGGAGGGCTATGGCTACACCTTC
.	TRBJ2-1	.	TRBV27	CASTSSGFGSYNEQFF	TGTGCCAGCACCTCTTCTGGCTTTGGGTCCTACAATGAGCAGTTCTTC
once	TRBJ1-2	.	TRBV5-6	CASSLVEFPRRGNYTF	TGTGCCAGCAGCTTAGTCGAGTTCCCACGACGGGGGAACTACACCTTC
.	TRBJ2-1	TRBD2	TRBV11-2	CASSLGGLAGPYNEQFF	TGTGCCAGCAGCTTAGGGGGACTAGCGGGCCCCTACAATGAGCAGTTCTTC
.	TRBJ1-2	.	TRBV7-9	CASSFIGFYGYTF	TGTGCCAGCAGCTTTATAGGGTTCTATGGCTACACCTTC
.	TRBJ2-7	TRBD1	TRBV6-5	CASRLGQGAYEQYF	TGTGCCAGCAGGCTAGGACAGGGGGCCTACGAGCAGTACTTC
.	TRBJ1-3	.	TRBV15	CATSRDKGAGNTIYF	TGTGCCACCAGCAGAGATAAGGGGGCTGGAAACACCATATATTTT
.	TRBJ2-7	.	TRBV11-2	CASSLARGAAYEQYF	TGTGCCAGCAGCTTAGCCCGGGGTGCCGCCTACGAGCAGTACTTC
.	TRBJ1-2	TRBD1	TRBV5-6	CASSLVQGARGYTF	TGTGCCAGCAGCTTGGTTCAGGGGGCTCGGGGCTACACCTTC
.	TRBJ2-7	TRBD2	TRBV9	CASSAGGSSYEQYF	TGTGCCAGCAGCGCGGGAGGTAGCTCCTACGAGCAGTACTTC
.	TRBJ2-1	TRBD2	TRBV7-9	CASPGGNEQFF	TGTGCCAGCCCGGGGGGGAATGAGCAGTTCTTC
few	TRBJ2-1	.	TRBV6-2/TRBV6-3	CASSYLGHNEQFF	TGTGCCAGCAGTTATCTCGGGCACAATGAGCAGTTCTTC
.	TRBJ2-1	.	TRBV11-3	CASSSRDNYNEQFF	TGTGCCAGCAGCTCCCGGGACAACTACAATGAGCAGTTCTTC
.	TRBJ2-5	TRBD1	TRBV27	CASRTGTAYQETQYF	TGTGCCAGCAGGACCGGGACAGCGTACCAAGAGACCCAGTACTTC
.	TRBJ2-7	TRBD2	TRBV19	CASSIGTSSYEQYF	TGTGCCAGTAGTATCGGGACTAGCTCCTACGAGCAGTACTTC
.	TRBJ1-5	.	TRBV6-2/TRBV6-3	CASSYNPAVAPQHF	TGTGCCAGCAGTTACAATCCAGCGGTTGCGCCCCAGCATTTT
.	TRBJ2-1	TRBD2	TRBV13	CASSGGTSGRSQFF	TGTGCCAGCAGCGGGGGGACTAGCGGGAGATCCCAATTCTTC
.	TRBJ2-7	TRBD2	TRBV27	CASRYWREAGSYEQYF	TGTGCCAGCCGATACTGGCGGGAGGCAGGGTCCTACGAGCAGTACTTC
.	TRBJ2-3	.	TRBV10-3	CAISESTDTQYF	TGTGCCATCAGTGAGTCCACAGATACGCAGTATTTT
.	TRBJ1-3	.	TRBV5-4	CASSTSSSGNTIYF	TGTGCCAGCAGCACGAGTTCCTCTGGAAACACCATATATTTT
.	TRBJ2-7	.	TRBV20-1	CSASSSGGFVWEQYF	TGCAGTGCTAGTAGTTCGGGGGGCTTCGTGTGGGAGCAGTACTTC
.	TRBJ2-6	TRBD1	TRBV28	CASSWYRGSGANVLTF	TGTGCCAGCAGTTGGTACAGGGGATCCGGGGCCAACGTCCTGACTTTC
.	TRBJ1-2	TRBD1	TRBV23-1	CASSQSKTGVTYGYTF	TGCGCCAGCAGTCAGTCTAAGACAGGGGTTACCTATGGCTACACCTTC
.	TRBJ2-5	.	TRBV4-3	CASSQLTGLGETQYF	TGCGCCAGCAGCCAGTTAACAGGTCTCGGGGAGACCCAGTACTTC
.	TRBJ2-6	.	TRBV5-1	CASSSGPGHKSGANVLTF	TGCGCCAGCAGCTCGGGACCGGGACACAAGTCTGGGGCCAACGTCCTGACTTTC
few	TRBJ2-7	.	TRBV6-1	CASSERFQSSYEQYF	TGTGCCAGCAGTGAAAGGTTTCAGTCCTCCTACGAGCAGTACTTC
.	TRBJ2-7	TRBD1	TRBV5-6	CASSPGTGIHEQYF	TGTGCCAGCAGCCCGGGGACAGGGATACACGAGCAGTACTTC
.	TRBJ1-5	TRBD1	TRBV12-3/TRBV12-4	CASSAPGQGPYSNQPQHF	TGTGCCAGCAGTGCACCGGGACAGGGACCATATAGCAATCAGCCCCAGCATTTT
.	TRBJ1-2	.	TRBV12-3/TRBV12-4	CASSLAPLRAENDGYTF	TGTGCCAGCAGTCTAGCCCCCCTCAGGGCGGAGAACGATGGCTACACCTTC
.	TRBJ2-1	.	TRBV29-1	CSGGNEQFF	TGCAGCGGAGGAAATGAGCAGTTCTTC
.	TRBJ1-4	TRBD1	TRBV27	CASSSGQGTEKLFF	TGTGCCAGCAGTTCGGGACAGGGGACCGAAAAACTGTTTTTT
once	TRBJ2-1	TRBD1	TRBV20-1	CSAPTGGSAGTSYNEQFF	TGCAGTGCGCCAACAGGGGGCTCGGCGGGAACCTCCTACAATGAGCAGTTCTTC
.	TRBJ2-7	.	TRBV7-8	CASSLVRLEQYF	TGTGCCAGCAGCTTAGTCCGCCTCGAGCAGTACTTC
few	TRBJ2-4	TRBD2	TRBV6-5	CASVPSTSGGQNIQYF	TGTGCCAGCGTTCCCTCGACTAGCGGGGGACAAAACATTCAGTACTTC
.	TRBJ2-3	TRBD1	TRBV7-9	CASSPRQGITDTQYF	TGTGCCAGCAGCCCCCGACAGGGCATCACAGATACGCAGTATTTT
.	TRBJ2-4	TRBD1	TRBV28	CASSYPLTGENIQYF	TGTGCCAGCAGTTACCCCTTGACAGGGGAGAACATTCAGTACTTC
.	TRBJ2-1	TRBD2	TRBV7-9	CASSLVPSGRADEQFF	TGTGCCAGCAGCTTAGTCCCTAGCGGGAGGGCCGATGAGCAGTTCTTC
.	TRBJ2-7	TRBD2	TRBV12-3/TRBV12-4	CASSDGLAGYEQYF	TGTGCCAGCAGCGACGGACTAGCGGGATACGAGCAGTACTTC
.	TRBJ2-1	.	TRBV28	CASRSGPLSPNEQFF	TGTGCCAGCAGAAGCGGTCCATTGAGCCCCAATGAGCAGTTCTTC